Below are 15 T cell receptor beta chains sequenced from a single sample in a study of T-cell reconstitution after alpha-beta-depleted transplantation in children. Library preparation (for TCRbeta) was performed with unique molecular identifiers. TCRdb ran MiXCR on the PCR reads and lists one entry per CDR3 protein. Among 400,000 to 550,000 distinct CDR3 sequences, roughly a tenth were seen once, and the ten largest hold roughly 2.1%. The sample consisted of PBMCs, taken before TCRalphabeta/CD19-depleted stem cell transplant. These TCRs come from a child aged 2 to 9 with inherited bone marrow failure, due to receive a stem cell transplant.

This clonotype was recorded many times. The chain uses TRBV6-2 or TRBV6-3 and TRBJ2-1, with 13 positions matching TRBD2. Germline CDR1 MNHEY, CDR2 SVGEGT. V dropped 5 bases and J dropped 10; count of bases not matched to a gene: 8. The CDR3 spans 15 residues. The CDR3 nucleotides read TGTGCCAGCAGTATTGTGACTAGCGGGAGGAACGAGCAGTTCTTC. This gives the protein CASSIVTSGRNEQFF.

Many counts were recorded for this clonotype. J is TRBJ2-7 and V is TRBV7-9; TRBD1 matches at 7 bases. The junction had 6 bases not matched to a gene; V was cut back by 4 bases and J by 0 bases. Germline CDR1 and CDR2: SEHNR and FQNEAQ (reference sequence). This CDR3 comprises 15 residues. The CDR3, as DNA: TGTGCCAGCAGCTCGGACAGGTTGAGCTCCTACGAGCAGTACTTC. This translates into CASSSDRLSSYEQYF.

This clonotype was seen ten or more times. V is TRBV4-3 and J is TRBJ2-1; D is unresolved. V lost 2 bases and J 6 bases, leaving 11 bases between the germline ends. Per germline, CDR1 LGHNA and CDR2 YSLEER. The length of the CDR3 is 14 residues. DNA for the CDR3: TGCGCCAGCAGCCAACATCTAGTAATCAATGAGCAGTTCTTC. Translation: CASSQHLVINEQFF.

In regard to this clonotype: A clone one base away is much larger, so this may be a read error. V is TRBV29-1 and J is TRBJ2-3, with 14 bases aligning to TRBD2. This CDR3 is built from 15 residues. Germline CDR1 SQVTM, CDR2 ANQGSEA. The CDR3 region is CSVAGTSGSTDTHYF. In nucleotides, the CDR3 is TGCAGCGTTGCGGGGACTAGCGGGAGTACAGATACGCATTATTTT.

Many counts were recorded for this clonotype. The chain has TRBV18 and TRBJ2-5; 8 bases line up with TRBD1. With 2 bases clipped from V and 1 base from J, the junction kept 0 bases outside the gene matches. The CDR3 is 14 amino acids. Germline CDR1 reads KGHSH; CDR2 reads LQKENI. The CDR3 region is CASSPGTGQETQYF. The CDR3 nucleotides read TGTGCCAGCTCACCAGGGACAGGCCAAGAGACCCAGTACTTC.

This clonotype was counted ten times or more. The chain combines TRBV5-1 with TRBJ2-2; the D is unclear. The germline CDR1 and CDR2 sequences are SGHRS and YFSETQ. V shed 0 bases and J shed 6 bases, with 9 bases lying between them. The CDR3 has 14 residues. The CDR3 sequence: CASSLALSAGELFF. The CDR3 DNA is TGCGCCAGCAGCTTGGCACTGAGTGCCGGGGAGCTGTTTTTT.

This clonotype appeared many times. The chain's CDR3 is CASSVIGMSGQGWEQFF. CDR3 in DNA: TGTGCCAGCAGTGTTATCGGGATGTCGGGACAGGGTTGGGAGCAGTTCTTC. The chain combines TRBV6-1 with TRBJ2-1; 9 bases match TRBD1. CDR1 and CDR2 from the germline V gene are MNHNS and SASEGT. The CDR3 is 17 amino acids. The V and J ends lost 4 bases and 10 bases, in that order; junction bases with no gene match: 17.

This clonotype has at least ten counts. The CDR3, as DNA: TGTGCCAGCAGCCCCAGGGTCACAGATACGCAGTATTTT. This sequence encodes CASSPRVTDTQYF. The V call is TRBV11-2, the J call TRBJ2-3; D might be TRBD1 (5 bases). Per germline, CDR1 SGHAT and CDR2 FQNNGV. The germline V and J ends were trimmed by 5 bases and 2 bases, with 8 bases remaining between them. The CDR3 runs 13 residues. Full variable domain (missing parts from reference TRBV11-2 and TRBJ2-3): EAGVAQSPRYKIIEKRQSVAFWCNPISGHATLYWYQQILGQGPKLLIQFQNNGVVDDSQLPKDRFSAERLKGVDSTLKIQPAKLEDSAVYLCASSPRVTDTQYFGPGTRLTVL.

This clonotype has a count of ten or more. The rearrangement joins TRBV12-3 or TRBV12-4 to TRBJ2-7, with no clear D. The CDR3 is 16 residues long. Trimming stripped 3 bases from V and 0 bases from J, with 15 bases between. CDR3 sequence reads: CASSFFVGLSSYEQYF. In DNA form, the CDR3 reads TGTGCCAGCAGTTTTTTCGTAGGGCTGAGCTCCTACGAGCAGTACTTC.

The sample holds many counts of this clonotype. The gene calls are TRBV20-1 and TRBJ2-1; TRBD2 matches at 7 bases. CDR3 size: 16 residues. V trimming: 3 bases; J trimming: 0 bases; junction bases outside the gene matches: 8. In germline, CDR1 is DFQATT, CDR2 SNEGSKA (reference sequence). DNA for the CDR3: TGCAGTGCTAGGGCCTCCTCGGGAGGCTCCTACAATGAGCAGTTCTTC. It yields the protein CSARASSGGSYNEQFF.

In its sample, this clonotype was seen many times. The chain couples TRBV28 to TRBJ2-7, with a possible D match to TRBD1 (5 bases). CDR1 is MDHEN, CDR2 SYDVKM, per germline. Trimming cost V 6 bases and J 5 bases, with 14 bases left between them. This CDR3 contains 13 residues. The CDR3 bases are TGTGCCAGCAGATCTGGCAGGGTCCACGAGCAGTACTTC. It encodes CASRSGRVHEQYF.

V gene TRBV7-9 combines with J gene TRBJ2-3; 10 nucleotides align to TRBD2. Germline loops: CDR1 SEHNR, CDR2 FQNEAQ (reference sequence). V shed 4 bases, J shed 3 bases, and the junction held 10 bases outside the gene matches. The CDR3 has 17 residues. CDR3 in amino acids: CASSSPALAGATDTQYF. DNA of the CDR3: TGTGCCAGCAGCTCCCCCGCCCTAGCGGGAGCAACAGATACGCAGTATTTT.

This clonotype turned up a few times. As DNA, the CDR3 is TGTGCCAGCAGCTACTCCCGATATAGCGGGAGGGCCTCCTACGAGCAGTACTTC. Protein sequence: CASSYSRYSGRASYEQYF. The chain joins TRBV12-3 or TRBV12-4 to TRBJ2-7; 11 bases are a match to TRBD2. The V segment lost 6 bases and the J segment 0 bases; nucleotides outside the gene matches: 13. CDR3 length: 18 residues.

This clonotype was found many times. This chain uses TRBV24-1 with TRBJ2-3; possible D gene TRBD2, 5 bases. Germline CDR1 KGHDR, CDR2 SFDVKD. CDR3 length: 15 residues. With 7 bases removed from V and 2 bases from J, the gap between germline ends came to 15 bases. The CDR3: CATSLRQRATDTQYF. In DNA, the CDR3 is TGTGCCACCAGCCTCAGGCAGAGGGCCACAGATACGCAGTATTTT.

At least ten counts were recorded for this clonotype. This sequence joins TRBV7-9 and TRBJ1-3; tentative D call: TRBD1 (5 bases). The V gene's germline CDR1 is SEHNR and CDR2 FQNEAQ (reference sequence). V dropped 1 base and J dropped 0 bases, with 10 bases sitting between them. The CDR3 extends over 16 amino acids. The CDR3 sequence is CASSLVGGDSGNTIYF. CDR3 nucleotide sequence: TGTGCCAGCAGCTTAGTTGGGGGGGACTCTGGAAACACCATATATTTT.